The 5 T cell receptor beta chains reported below all come from one sample, sequenced in a study of vaccination effects on CD4 cells after COVID-19. Sequenced by immunoSEQ multiplex PCR; TCRdb stores in-frame clones only, minus some. The sample comprises roughly 50,000 clones, 75% to 80% of which are singletons, and just over 6% rests with the top ten. Their recognized antigens are unknown. Sequencing was preceded by expansion of antigen-specific CD4+ T cells with viral peptide pools in the ViraFEST assay. On approximately day 9 of culture, CD4+ T cells were separated out. Vaccine recipients, nucleocapsid antibody negative, had no prior SARS-CoV-2 infection. Specimen: CD4+ T cells from PBMCs cultured with HCoV-OC43 spike peptides, collected before COVID-19 vaccination. As to subset: HCoV-OC43 spike overlapping peptide pool stimulation. The receptors originated from a human donor who received a COVID-19 vaccine.

The V and J genes are TRBV7-2 and TRBJ1-2, with D hard to call. The germline V and J ends were trimmed by 1 base and 0 bases, with 9 bases remaining between them. Germline assignment: CDR1 SGHTA and CDR2 FQGNSA. The CDR3 runs 15 residues. The CDR3, as DNA: TGTGCCAGCAGCTTAGGAGGCCTCGCTAACTATGGCTACACCTTC. Encoded protein: CASSLGGLANYGYTF.

J is TRBJ2-5 and V is TRBV11-3; 9 positions match TRBD2. Germline lookup yields CDR1 SGHNT and CDR2 YENEEA. Unmatched junction bases numbered 12, after V lost 2 bases and J lost 2 bases. The CDR3 is made up of 18 amino acids. CDR3: CASSLTVGVAGVQETQYF. CDR3 DNA: TGTGCCAGCAGCTTAACGGTCGGGGTAGCGGGGGTACAAGAGACCCAGTACTTC.

This rearrangement joins TRBV24-1 to TRBJ1-4; 8 positions match TRBD1. The CDR3 consists of 15 residues. V lost 3 bases, J lost 8 bases, and 7 bases stayed unmatched. Germline values: CDR1 KGHDR, CDR2 SFDVKD. The CDR3 is CATSDTTGAGEKLFF. The CDR3 DNA reads as TGTGCCACCAGTGATACGACAGGGGCTGGGGAAAAACTGTTTTTT.

The rearrangement joins TRBV6-5 to TRBJ2-7, with TRBD2 as a possible D gene (6 bases). The germline V gene encodes CDR1 MNHEY and CDR2 SVGAGI. The V end lost 2 bases, the J end lost 8 bases, and 7 bases lay between the germline ends. This CDR3 is built from 11 residues. CDR3 coding DNA: TGTGCCAGCAGTTACGGGGGGAAGCAGTACGTC. Translation gives CASSYGGKQYV.

V and J are TRBV4-3 and TRBJ1-2, with a tentative D call TRBD1 (6 bases). Germline-derived CDR1 and CDR2 are LGHNA and YSLEER. V gave up 0 bases and J gave up 7 bases, with 15 bases separating them. CDR3 size: 15 residues. The CDR3 here is CASSQDRGPMSGYTF. For the CDR3, the DNA is TGCGCCAGCAGCCAAGACAGGGGTCCCATGAGTGGCTACACCTTC.